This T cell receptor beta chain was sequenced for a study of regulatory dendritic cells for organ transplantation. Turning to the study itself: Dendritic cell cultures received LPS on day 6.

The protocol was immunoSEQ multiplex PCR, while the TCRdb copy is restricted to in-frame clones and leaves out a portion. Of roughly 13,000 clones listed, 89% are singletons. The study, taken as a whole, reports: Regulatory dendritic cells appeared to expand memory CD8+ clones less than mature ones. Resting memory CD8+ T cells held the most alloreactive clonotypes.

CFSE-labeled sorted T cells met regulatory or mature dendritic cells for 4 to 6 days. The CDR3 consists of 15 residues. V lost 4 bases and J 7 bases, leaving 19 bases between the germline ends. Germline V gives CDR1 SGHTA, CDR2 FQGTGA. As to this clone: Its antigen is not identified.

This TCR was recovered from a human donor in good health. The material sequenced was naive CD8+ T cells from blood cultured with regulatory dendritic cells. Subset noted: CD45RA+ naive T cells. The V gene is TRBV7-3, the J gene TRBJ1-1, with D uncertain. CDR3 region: CASSSSIAEPGEAFF. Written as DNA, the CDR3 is TGTGCCAGCAGCTCCAGTATTGCTGAGCCGGGTGAAGCTTTCTTT.